This entry concerns a single T cell receptor beta chain. Profiled with immunoSEQ multiplex PCR; TCRdb holds only in-frame clones, not every one. The table includes roughly 89,000 clones, 80% to 90% detected once. The record originates from a study of blood T cell repertoires in COVID-19. Germline V gene data show CDR1 as SGDLS and CDR2 as YYNGEE. The CDR3 is 15 amino acids. The ends lost 2 bases at V and 4 bases at J; junction bases unmatched: 5. Sequenced material: peripheral blood. The receptor was derived from a woman aged 80 or over with acute or convalescent COVID-19. The rearrangement joins TRBV9 to TRBJ2-5, with 10 bases identical to TRBD2. The CDR3 protein is CASSVSASGGETQYF. The DNA for the CDR3 is TGTGCCAGCAGCGTCTCCGCTAGCGGGGGAGAGACCCAGTACTTC.